This TCR beta chain was captured by sequencing in a study of shared clonotypes between healthy human individuals. Only in-frame clones appear in the TCRdb table, and some are missing; sequencing was by immunoSEQ multiplex PCR. Counted here are approximately 2,000,000 clones, 80% to 95% occurring once; the ten biggest clones make up approximately 1.6%. The naive CD8 subset, CD45RO-negative cells positively selected for CCR7, excluded terminally differentiated effector memory CD45RA+ cells. Germline values: CDR1 SEHNR, CDR2 FQNEAQ (reference sequence). The V gene lost 6 bases and the J gene lost 0 bases, with 14 bases spanning the gap. This CDR3 has 15 amino acids.

The chain combines TRBV7-9 with TRBJ1-1; D is unresolved. Input material: naive CD8+ T cells from PBMCs. This TCR was sampled from a man in his late teens or twenties in good health. Some clones in this sample may be carry-over from other donors' samples. The DNA of the CDR3 is TGTGCCAGCAGGCCCGGTCGTAGCCTGAACACTGAAGCTTTCTTT. As protein: CASRPGRSLNTEAFF.